This T cell receptor (beta chain) was identified during a study of T cells in Graves' hyperthyroidism and ophthalmopathy. General study findings and limits: Blood also contained most expanded thyroid clonotypes above 0.001. A 13 V-J model separated ophthalmopathy from stable hyperthyroidism.

Diagnosis relied on clinical symptoms, serum thyroxine and TRAb, thyroid ultrasound and orbital computed tomography. In regard to this clonotype: Its antigen remains unknown.

RNA transcripts served as the template for amplifying TCR beta CDR3 regions. During a first-round RT-PCR of the TCR CDR3, the HTBI primer set was used. TCRdb redid the calling of the multiplex PCR reads with MiXCR, one entry per CDR3 protein. The sample carries 450,000 to 700,000 distinct CDR3 sequences, about 45% recorded once. The CDR3 sequence is 14 residues long. Trimming shortened V by 6 bases and J by 4 bases, and 19 bases separated the two germline ends. CDR1 DFQATT and CDR2 SNEGSKA come from the germline V gene (reference sequence). The origin of this receptor is an adult woman with Graves' disease, either hyperthyroidism or ophthalmopathy (not recorded which). The sample consisted of peripheral blood or thyroid tissue (not recorded which). The V gene is TRBV20-1, the J gene TRBJ2-7; D is undetermined. CDR3: CSADGLITPYEQYF. CDR3 in DNA: TGCAGTGCCGATGGTCTTATAACCCCGTACGAGCAGTACTTC.